The present T cell receptor (beta chain) was sequenced within a study of T cells after yellow fever vaccination. Production of TCR cDNA was by 5'RACE template switching, which also added a universal primer site and UMIs. TCRdb reprocessed the 5' RACE reads via MiXCR and lists one record per CDR3 protein. The sample records under 600,000 distinct CDR3 sequences, roughly 14% being singletons. The CDR3 has 13 residues. Germline assignment: CDR1 KGHDR and CDR2 SFDVKD. The V end lost 3 bases, the J end lost 8 bases, and 10 bases lay between the germline ends. The V call is TRBV24-1, the J call TRBJ2-1; a weak D match, TRBD1 (5 bases). The clonotype was recovered from a man aged 25-45 years who received the YFV17D yellow fever vaccine. Specimen: PBMCs, collected on the day of the yellow fever booster vaccination. The CDR3 is CATSDGASHEQFF. The CDR3 nucleotides read TGTGCCACCAGTGATGGGGCCAGCCATGAGCAGTTCTTC.